The sequence of this T cell receptor beta chain was determined in a study of blood T cell repertoires in COVID-19. The CDR3 consists of 13 residues. Germline assignment: CDR1 ENHRY and CDR2 SYGVKD. Deletions cut 2 bases from V and 1 base from J, with 3 bases between. The method was immunoSEQ multiplex PCR; TCRdb's version includes in-frame clones alone and lacks a portion of them. The table shows 65,000 to 95,000 clones, with under 80% occurring only once. The J gene is TRBJ1-5, the V gene TRBV10-3; D is unresolved. The source material was peripheral blood. This clonotype was obtained from a human donor in a cohort sampled during active COVID-19. The CDR3 nucleotides read TGTGCCATCAGTGAGCTAAGCAATCAGCCCCAGCATTTT. Residues: CAISELSNQPQHF.